These 21 T cell receptor beta chains were all obtained from the same sample, sequenced in a study of vaccination effects on CD4 cells after COVID-19. Assay: immunoSEQ multiplex PCR; the TCRdb copy retains only in-frame clones and omits some. The sample holds around 28,000 clones, about 77% seen once. Antigen-specific CD4+ T cells expanded by the ViraFEST assay with viral peptide pools were then sequenced. Researchers isolated CD4+ T cells once about 11 days of culture had elapsed. Sometime from March through December 2020, the person acquired a SARS-CoV-2 infection that PCR confirmed. No antigen has been assigned to these receptors. Here the sequenced sample was CD4+ T cells from PBMCs cultured with HCoV-NL63 spike peptides, taken before COVID-19 vaccination. The receptors stem from a human donor who had a prior SARS-CoV-2 infection.

This clone was picked up one time. The gene calls are TRBV19 and TRBJ2-5, with 14 bases lining up with TRBD2. The V segment lost 5 bases and the J segment 2 bases; nucleotides outside the gene matches: 7. CDR3 length: 17 residues. Germline CDR1 reads LNHDA; CDR2 reads SQIVND (reference sequence). CDR3 region: CASSQGLAGVGQETQYF. Here the CDR3 DNA reads TGTGCCAGTAGTCAGGGACTAGCGGGAGTTGGGCAAGAGACCCAGTACTTC.

This chain links TRBV3-1 (or the pseudogene TRBV3-2) with TRBJ2-5; 8 nucleotides align to TRBD2. The CDR3 runs to 18 residues. Germline trimming cut 3 bases from V and 5 bases from J; bases unmatched to any gene: 17. The germline CDR1 and CDR2 sequences are LGHDT and YNNKEL (reference sequence). CDR3 in amino acids: CASSQRNFGTRAQETQYF. The CDR3 DNA sequence: TGTGCCAGCAGCCAGAGAAACTTCGGGACTAGGGCCCAGGAGACCCAGTACTTC.

V usage is TRBV5-4 and J usage is TRBJ2-1, with 7 bases fitting TRBD2. Germline V CDR1 and CDR2: SGHNT, YYREEE (reference sequence). This CDR3 is 15 amino acids long. With 1 base clipped from V and 0 bases from J, the junction kept 1 base outside the gene matches. The chain's CDR3 is CASSLWGGSYNEQFF. CDR3 coding DNA: TGTGCCAGCAGCTTGTGGGGGGGCTCCTACAATGAGCAGTTCTTC. The full variable domain, with the rest looked up from reference TRBV5-4 and TRBJ2-1, is ETGVTQSPTHLIKTRGQQVTLRCSSQSGHNTVSWYQQALGQGPQFIFQYYREEENGRGNFPPRFSGLQFPNYSSELNVNALELDDSALYLCASSLWGGSYNEQFFGPGTRLTVL.

The chain uses TRBV20-1 and TRBJ2-3, with D uncertain. The CDR3 loop spans 10 amino acids. Per the germline V gene, CDR1 is DFQATT and CDR2 is SNEGSKA (reference sequence). V shed 6 bases and J shed 9 bases, with 10 bases lying between them. CDR3 protein: CSALRNTQYF. In DNA, the CDR3 is TGCAGTGCCCTACGTAACACGCAGTATTTT.

The CDR3 DNA is TGTGCCAGCAGTCCGCTGGGTCAAGGATTCTACGAGCAGTACTTC. Translating gives CASSPLGQGFYEQYF. The chain couples TRBV27 to TRBJ2-7; the D is unclear. This CDR3 spans 15 amino acids. Germline CDR1 and CDR2: MNHEY and SMNVEV (reference sequence). V lost 5 bases and J 3 bases, leaving 17 bases between the germline ends.

This chain uses TRBV7-9 with TRBJ2-5; D is possibly TRBD1 (5 bases). V was trimmed by 1 base and J by 5 bases, leaving 8 bases between them. The CDR3 contains 13 residues. CDR1 and CDR2 (germline): SEHNR, FQNEAQ (reference sequence). The CDR3 DNA sequence: TGTGCCAGCAGCTTAGATGGGGCGGAGACCCAGTACTTC. Translation: CASSLDGAETQYF.

V gene TRBV3-1 (or the pseudogene TRBV3-2) combines with J gene TRBJ2-7, with 12 bases lining up with TRBD2. The trim removed 4 bases at V and 2 bases at J, leaving 6 bases unmatched. Germline lookup yields CDR1 LGHDT and CDR2 YNNKEL (reference sequence). CDR3 size: 16 residues. CDR3 sequence (DNA): TGTGCCAGCAGCCGTAGAGCTAGCGGGGGGGCCTACGAGCAGTACTTC. Residues: CASSRRASGGAYEQYF.

The chain carries TRBV2 and TRBJ1-2; possibly TRBD1 for D (5 bases). Germline V gene data show CDR1 as SNHLY and CDR2 as FYNNEI. V was clipped by 2 bases and J by 4 bases, with 11 bases between them. The CDR3 has 14 residues. DNA of the CDR3: TGTGCCAGCAGTGAAAGGGGACGGTTCTATGGCTACACCTTC. This sequence encodes CASSERGRFYGYTF.

The chain links TRBV10-2 to TRBJ2-5; D is possibly TRBD2 (5 bases). V lost 5 bases and J lost 5, with 15 bases in between. Germline V gene data show CDR1 as WSHSY and CDR2 as SAAADI. The CDR3 has 14 residues. CDR3 in amino acids: CASSRGYTWETQYF. The DNA of the CDR3 is TGCGCCAGCAGTCGGGGATATACGTGGGAGACCCAGTACTTC.

The chain is built from TRBV5-6 and TRBJ1-1, with D possibly matching TRBD1 (6 bases). CDR1 is SGHDT and CDR2 is YYEEEE in the germline V gene. The CDR3 runs 17 residues. The V end lost 6 bases, the J end lost 1 base, and 22 bases lay between the germline ends. The CDR3 DNA follows: TGTGCCAGCACCTATTGGGTGTCTACAGGGACGAACACTGAAGCTTTCTTT. It translates to CASTYWVSTGTNTEAFF.

V and J are TRBV5-3 and TRBJ2-7; 10 bases are a match to TRBD1. TRBV5-3 is treated as an ORF (open reading frame) with a function not yet certain. The CDR3 runs to 16 residues. The ends lost 3 bases at V and 5 bases at J; junction bases unmatched: 11. The CDR3 reads CARSSAGDRGRNEQYF. CDR3 coding DNA: TGTGCCAGAAGCTCGGCCGGGGACAGGGGCAGAAACGAGCAGTACTTC.

DNA for the CDR3: TGTGCCACCTCCGGGACAGGGGGCTCCTACGAGCAGTACTTC. Its protein product is CATSGTGGSYEQYF. The rearrangement joins TRBV2 to TRBJ2-7; 11 positions match TRBD1. V shed 10 bases, J shed 0 bases, and the junction held 5 bases outside the gene matches. Germline V lookup: CDR1 SNHLY, CDR2 FYNNEI. This CDR3 contains 14 residues.

The chain employs TRBV2 and TRBJ2-2; TRBD2 matches 8 bases. CDR3 size: 19 residues. V lost 3 bases and J lost 4; bases outside the gene matches: 16. The germline V gene has CDR1 SNHLY and CDR2 FYNNEI. CDR3 in amino acids: CASSDWEGYSGTSTGELFF. Written as DNA, the CDR3 is TGTGCCAGCAGTGATTGGGAAGGATATAGCGGGACTTCCACCGGGGAGCTGTTTTTT.

The chain couples TRBV6-5 to TRBJ1-1; D is ambiguous. CDR3 length: 13 amino acids. Trimming left V 3 bases short and J 5 bases short, with 10 bases between. Germline assignment: CDR1 MNHEY and CDR2 SVGAGI. Written as DNA, the CDR3 is TGTGCCAGCAGTTATAAACGGGGAACTGAAGCTTTCTTT. Its translation is CASSYKRGTEAFF.

The rearrangement uses TRBV6-6 and TRBJ2-1; D might be TRBD2 (6 bases). Germline V CDR1 and CDR2: MNHNY, SVGAGI (reference sequence). Trimming left V 5 bases short and J 6 bases short, with 20 bases between. The CDR3 totals 16 residues. The CDR3 DNA reads TGTGCCAGCAGTACAAACAGAGGAGGGATGGTCAATGAGCAGTTCTTC. This codes for CASSTNRGGMVNEQFF.

The rearrangement joins TRBV7-2 to TRBJ2-5; 8 bases match TRBD2. Losses at the gene ends were 2 bases for V and 5 bases for J; bases not matched to a gene: 10. Germline loops: CDR1 SGHTA, CDR2 FQGNSA. The CDR3 has 16 amino acids. CDR3 sequence reads: CASSLSSGSFGETQYF. In DNA, the CDR3 is TGTGCCAGCAGCTTATCCAGCGGGAGCTTCGGGGAGACCCAGTACTTC. Complete variable domain (other parts from reference TRBV7-2 and TRBJ2-5): GAGVSQSPSNKVTEKGKDVELRCDPISGHTALYWYRQSLGQGLEFLIYFQGNSAPDKSGLPSDRFSAERTGGSVSTLTIQRTQQEDSAVYLCASSLSSGSFGETQYFGPGTRLLVL.

This clone appeared a single time. V and J are TRBV7-3 and TRBJ2-2, with D tentatively TRBD2 (7 bases). Germline V gives CDR1 SGHTA, CDR2 FQGTGA. Trimming removed 6 bases at V and 4 bases at J, with 15 bases between. The CDR3 has 15 residues. The CDR3 reads CASRLGGPGTGELFF. DNA for the CDR3: TGTGCCAGCAGATTGGGGGGGCCCGGCACCGGGGAGCTGTTTTTT.

The rearrangement uses TRBV5-5 and TRBJ2-4; perhaps TRBD2 as D (6 bases). V was trimmed by 0 bases and J by 5 bases, leaving 12 bases between them. The CDR3 spans 15 residues. Germline CDR1 reads SGHKS; CDR2 reads YYEKEE (reference sequence). CDR3 DNA sequence: TGTGCCAGCAGCTTGGGACTAGGGACGGAAAACATTCAGTACTTC. It specifies CASSLGLGTENIQYF. The variable domain in full, with the rest retrieved from reference TRBV5-5 and TRBJ2-4, is DAGVTQSPTHLIKTRGQQVTLRCSPISGHKSVSWYQQVLGQGPQFIFQYYEKEERGRGNFPDRFSARQFPNYSSELNVNALLLGDSALYLCASSLGLGTENIQYFGAGTRLSVL.

This clone was counted a few times. The V and J genes are TRBV18 and TRBJ2-2; D uncertain. The CDR3 consists of 13 residues. Per germline, CDR1 KGHSH and CDR2 LQKENI. V was trimmed by 0 bases and J by 2 bases, leaving 1 base between them. CDR3 region: CASSPPNTGELFF. DNA of the CDR3: TGTGCCAGCTCACCACCTAACACCGGGGAGCTGTTTTTT.

J is TRBJ2-5 and V is TRBV6-5; maybe TRBD1 (5 bases). Trimming removed 6 bases at V and 1 base at J, with 9 bases between. The CDR3 sequence is 13 residues long. CDR1 MNHEY and CDR2 SVGAGI come from the germline V gene. This CDR3 is CASRKTVQETQYF. The CDR3 bases are TGTGCCAGCAGGAAGACAGTCCAAGAGACCCAGTACTTC.

The chain combines TRBV10-3 with TRBJ1-1, with 10 bases identical to TRBD1. The V gene end was trimmed by 6 bases and the J gene end by 4 bases; junction bases not matched to a gene: 2. Germline V gene lookup returns CDR1 ENHRY and CDR2 SYGVKD. CDR3 size: 13 residues. This CDR3 reads CAIRGTGATEAFF. DNA of the CDR3: TGTGCCATCAGAGGGACAGGGGCCACTGAAGCTTTCTTT.